The rows below give T cell receptor beta chains drawn from one sample of a study of cytomegalovirus exposure and HLA in healthy donors. Only in-frame clones appear in the TCRdb table, and some are missing; sequencing was by immunoSEQ multiplex PCR. The profile covers 140,000 to 150,000 clones, with 80% appearing a single time and 2.9% taken by the ten largest. The specimen sequenced was PBMCs. The receptor set was obtained from a woman aged 25 to 39 in good health and CMV-seronegative. CDR3s include the opening cysteine and the closing phenylalanine or tryptophan. Each record gives: V gene, D gene, J gene, clone size, CDR3 DNA, CDR3 protein. A D gene is named only where the DNA matches it firmly. Some rows mark clone size as missing; the rest say once, few, many or name a class of expanded clone.

V gene: TRBV14; D gene: .; J gene: TRBJ1-2; clone size: few; CDR3 DNA: TGTGCCAGCAGCCAACGGAGACGGACACCGTCTAACTATGGCTACACCTTC; CDR3 protein: CASSQRRRTPSNYGYTF
V gene: TRBV27; D gene: TRBD1; J gene: TRBJ1-2; clone size: .; CDR3 DNA: TGTGCCAGCAGTTCTACAGGGGGCGGCTATGGCTACACCTTC; CDR3 protein: CASSSTGGGYGYTF
V gene: TRBV4-1; D gene: TRBD1; J gene: TRBJ1-6; clone size: .; CDR3 DNA: TGCGCCAGCAGCCAAGGGGACAGCTATAATTCACCCCTCCACTTT; CDR3 protein: CASSQGDSYNSPLHF
V gene: TRBV5-4; D gene: .; J gene: TRBJ1-1; clone size: .; CDR3 DNA: TGTGCCAGCAGCCCGGTGGACAGCAGCATGAACACTGAAGCTTTCTTT; CDR3 protein: CASSPVDSSMNTEAFF
V gene: TRBV5-1; D gene: .; J gene: TRBJ1-3; clone size: .; CDR3 DNA: TGCGCCAGCAGCTTGGAGTCCGGGAGCTCTGGAAACACCATATATTTT; CDR3 protein: CASSLESGSSGNTIYF
V gene: TRBV19; D gene: .; J gene: TRBJ2-5; clone size: once; CDR3 DNA: TGTGCCAGTAGTTGGGGCAGAAAAGAGACCCAGTACTTC; CDR3 protein: CASSWGRKETQYF
V gene: TRBV7-9; D gene: .; J gene: TRBJ2-5; clone size: .; CDR3 DNA: TGTGCCAGCAGCTTCAAAGAGACCCAGTACTTC; CDR3 protein: CASSFKETQYF
V gene: TRBV28; D gene: TRBD1; J gene: TRBJ1-5; clone size: once; CDR3 DNA: TGTGCCAGCAGCCCCTACAGGGGGCCTGGCAATCAGCCCCAGCATTTT; CDR3 protein: CASSPYRGPGNQPQHF
V gene: TRBV7-2; D gene: TRBD2; J gene: TRBJ2-3; clone size: few; CDR3 DNA: TGTGCCAGCAGCCTGGGGGGGGGTAGGACAGATACGCAGTATTTT; CDR3 protein: CASSLGGGRTDTQYF
V gene: TRBV29-1; D gene: TRBD1; J gene: TRBJ1-1; clone size: .; CDR3 DNA: TGCAGCGTTCGCACAGGGGGCCGGACTGAAGCTTTCTTT; CDR3 protein: CSVRTGGRTEAFF
V gene: TRBV7-9; D gene: .; J gene: TRBJ2-5; clone size: .; CDR3 DNA: TGTGCCAGCAGCAGGGGTTCTTGGGAGACCCAGTACTTC; CDR3 protein: CASSRGSWETQYF